This paragraph covers one T cell receptor (beta chain) sequence. No antigen is known for it. Profiled with immunoSEQ multiplex PCR; TCRdb holds only in-frame clones, not every one. This sample has 9,000 to 10,000 clones, with around 79% found just once. The data stem from a study of immune characteristics of hereditary and idiopathic chronic pancreatitis. The pancreas tissue came from patients undergoing total pancreatectomy with islet autotransplantation. Patients with known diabetes were not included. Looked up from germline, CDR1 is SEHNR and CDR2 is FQNEAQ (reference sequence). The germline V and J ends were trimmed by 5 bases and 0 bases, with 13 bases remaining between them. The CDR3 extends over 15 amino acids. Study-wide results and limits: Chronic pancreatitis from alcohol use was left out of the study. TCRbeta diversity rose and clonality fell in both pancreatitis groups versus controls. Productive TCR rearrangement counts correlated positively with chronic pancreatitis severity scores.

Sequencing was performed on pancreas tissue with idiopathic chronic pancreatitis. The chain carries TRBV7-9 and TRBJ1-1; D unresolved. The sequence was obtained from a human donor with chronic pancreatitis. CDR3 in amino acids: CASSPGGLVNTEAFF. In nucleotides, the CDR3 is TGTGCCAGCAGCCCCGGCGGACTGGTGAACACTGAAGCTTTCTTT.